This entry describes one TCR beta chain. Its target is not known. This record belongs to a study of cytomegalovirus exposure and HLA in healthy donors. Study summary: Drawn from HLA-typed donors, 83 million or so unique TCRs were held in an early data release.

Notes on the study in general: Earlier analysis looked at TCR beta V segments, and most were productive about 87% or about 30% of the time. Rare TCR sequences predominated, though certain public TCRs were found in many donors.

The V gene's germline CDR1 is MDHEN and CDR2 SYDVKM. CDR3 size: 13 residues. Trimming shortened V by 6 bases and J by 5 bases, and 11 bases separated the two germline ends. The PCR was carried out with 60 Vbeta primers and 13 Jbeta primers. Original handling: The count from a later analysis was some 80 million unique TCR beta chains, approximately 9.9 million of them shared. Assay: immunoSEQ multiplex PCR; the TCRdb copy retains only in-frame clones and omits some. The V and J calls and the clone size are those of that table, but D and trimming were determined from the DNA. The sample contains about 160,000 clones, approximately 78% of which appear only once.

The chain couples TRBV28 to TRBJ1-5; tentative D call: TRBD1 (6 bases). The specimen sequenced was PBMCs. The clonotype comes from a male donor in good health and CMV-seronegative. The CDR3 nucleotides read TGTGCCAGCAGCGACAGGTTCCATCAGCCCCAGCATTTT. This sequence encodes CASSDRFHQPQHF.